What follows are 24 T cell receptor beta chains derived from one specimen sequenced in a study of breast tumors, draining lymph nodes, adjacent tissues. The lymph nodes were axillary draining lymph nodes from breast cancer patients. TCRdb reprocessed the multiplex PCR reads with MiXCR, giving one entry per CDR3 protein. The sample comprises under 150,000 distinct CDR3 sequences, approximately 20% of which are singletons, and roughly 2.7% rests with the top ten. Sequencing was done on a sample of axillary lymph node tissue. Receptor source: a female donor with breast cancer. Some clones in this sample may be carry-over from other donors' samples.

This clonotype was observed at least ten times. V is TRBV6-6 and J is TRBJ2-3; tentative D call: TRBD2 (5 bases). From germline, CDR1 is MNHNY and CDR2 SVGAGI (reference sequence). This CDR3 spans 15 amino acids. V gave up 1 base and J gave up 2 bases, with 10 bases separating them. CDR3 bases: TGTGCCAGCAGTTACTACGGGGAAATCACAGATACGCAGTATTTT. This gives the protein CASSYYGEITDTQYF.

This clonotype was counted at least ten times. This sequence joins TRBV20-1 and TRBJ2-5, with D tentatively TRBD2 (5 bases). Germline V gene data show CDR1 as DFQATT and CDR2 as SNEGSKA (reference sequence). Between the trimmed V and J ends, which lost 1 base and 5 bases, there was a span of 17 bases. The CDR3 is made up of 15 amino acids. In nucleotides, the CDR3 is TGCAGTGCTAGAGGGCTAGCCAGTGGCTGGGAGACCCAGTACTTC. Translation gives CSARGLASGWETQYF.

This clonotype was seen repeatedly, ten times or more. The chain uses TRBV4-1 and TRBJ2-7; no clear D gene. From germline, CDR1 is MGHRA and CDR2 YSYEKL. This CDR3 has 15 amino acids. Between the trimmed V and J ends, which lost 0 bases and 1 base, there was a span of 10 bases. CDR3 nucleotides: TGCGCCAGCAGCCAAGAGACACGCCAATCCTACGAGCAGTACTTC. It encodes CASSQETRQSYEQYF.

This clonotype was recorded a few times. This chain links TRBV5-4 with TRBJ2-1, with D possibly called TRBD1 or TRBD2 (5 bases each). Germline V gene sequence: CDR1 SGHNT, CDR2 YYREEE (reference sequence). Trimming cost V 1 base and J 3 bases, with 14 bases left between them. This CDR3 is built from 16 residues. CDR3 residues: CASSLPAAGRYNEQFF. CDR3 nucleotides: TGTGCCAGCAGCTTGCCAGCGGCAGGGCGCTACAATGAGCAGTTCTTC.

This clonotype came up many times. The chain couples TRBV7-9 to TRBJ2-7; TRBD1 aligns across 9 bases. This CDR3 has 15 amino acids. After removal of 5 bases from V and 0 bases from J, the junction contained 5 bases not matched to a gene. CDR1 is SEHNR and CDR2 is FQNEAQ in the germline V gene (reference sequence). The CDR3 protein is CASSLTGGYSYEQYF. In nucleotides, the CDR3 is TGTGCCAGCAGCCTCACAGGGGGCTACTCCTACGAGCAGTACTTC.

Ten or more counts support this clonotype. This rearrangement joins TRBV10-3 to TRBJ2-3; D is ambiguous. This CDR3 has 14 amino acids. Germline loops: CDR1 ENHRY, CDR2 SYGVKD. The V end lost 6 bases, the J end lost 0 bases, and 10 bases lay between the germline ends. CDR3 in DNA: TGTGCCATCAGGCCCGCGAGTAGCACAGATACGCAGTATTTT. It codes for CAIRPASSTDTQYF.

The sample holds many counts of this clonotype. DNA of the CDR3: TGCAGTGCTAGGCCTGGACTAGCGGGAGGGGAGACCCAGTACTTC. This sequence encodes CSARPGLAGGETQYF. The chain links TRBV20-1 to TRBJ2-5; 15 nucleotides agree with TRBD2. The CDR3 covers 15 residues. The junction had 4 bases not matched to a gene; V was cut back by 3 bases and J by 5 bases. CDR1 is DFQATT, CDR2 SNEGSKA, per germline (reference sequence).

This chain uses TRBV19 with TRBJ2-5, with 14 nucleotides matching TRBD2. V lost 4 bases to trimming and J lost 4 bases; unmatched junction nucleotides: 8. The germline V gene has CDR1 LNHDA and CDR2 SQIVND (reference sequence). The CDR3 extends over 17 amino acids. The CDR3 nucleotides are TGTGCCAGTAGTACAGGAGGACTAGCGGGAGGTTTAGAGACCCAGTACTTC. This encodes CASSTGGLAGGLETQYF.

The CDR3 sequence: CASSPRVLFGVHNEQFF. The CDR3 DNA is TGTGCCAGCTCACCTCGCGTCCTTTTTGGCGTCCACAATGAGCAGTTCTTC. The chain carries TRBV18 and TRBJ2-1; D is ambiguous. This CDR3 comprises 17 residues. Germline CDR1 KGHSH, CDR2 LQKENI. Trimming shortened V by 3 bases and J by 5 bases, and 20 bases separated the two germline ends.

For this clonotype: A much larger clone differs by one base, so this may be a read error. The chain employs TRBV18 and TRBJ2-7; no definite D call. Germline loops: CDR1 KGHSH, CDR2 LQKENI. The CDR3 loop spans 11 amino acids. CDR3 residues: CTSSGSQEQYF. CDR3 sequence (DNA): TGTACCAGCTCAGGATCTCAGGAGCAGTACTTC.

Many counts were recorded for this clonotype. This chain links TRBV28 with TRBJ1-6; weak D call: TRBD1 (5 bases). This CDR3 is built from 13 residues. From germline, CDR1 is MDHEN and CDR2 SYDVKM. Deletions cut 5 bases from V and 6 bases from J, with 8 bases between. CDR3 in amino acids: CASSPTANSPLHF. CDR3 coding DNA: TGTGCCAGCAGTCCGACAGCTAATTCACCCCTCCACTTT.

This clonotype was picked up many times. V and J are TRBV6-1 and TRBJ2-1, with 12 bases that match TRBD2. The CDR3 runs 17 residues. Germline trimming cut 6 bases from V and 4 bases from J; bases unmatched to any gene: 10. The germline V gene has CDR1 MNHNS and CDR2 SASEGT. The CDR3 protein is CASRTPSGRARYNEQFF. The CDR3 nucleotides read TGTGCCAGCAGGACCCCTAGCGGGAGGGCCCGTTACAATGAGCAGTTCTTC.

At least ten counts were recorded for this clonotype. The genes are TRBV9 and TRBJ2-1, with TRBD2 matching over 8 bases. The V segment lost 3 bases and the J segment 0 bases; nucleotides outside the gene matches: 2. Germline V gives CDR1 SGDLS, CDR2 YYNGEE. The CDR3 runs 15 residues. This CDR3 is CASSASGSSYNEQFF. CDR3 DNA: TGTGCCAGCAGCGCGAGCGGGAGCTCCTACAATGAGCAGTTCTTC.

In this sample, this clonotype turned up a few times. Lacking the conserved final phenylalanine or tryptophan, this CDR3 likely reflects a read error. The chain joins TRBV6-1 to TRBJ2-1; TRBD2 might be the D (7 bases). Germline-derived CDR1 and CDR2 are MNHNS and SASEGT. Between the trimmed V and J ends, which lost 8 bases and 8 bases, there was a span of 16 bases. The CDR3 runs to 13 residues. The CDR3 reads CASQQGGGDEQFL. The CDR3 DNA follows: TGTGCCAGCCAACAGGGAGGGGGTGATGAGCAGTTCCTC.

This clonotype occurred a few times. The rearrangement uses TRBV28 and TRBJ2-7; TRBD1 matches 9 bases. The CDR3 is 17 amino acids. In germline, CDR1 is MDHEN, CDR2 SYDVKM. The J segment lost 2 bases and the V segment lost 6 bases, leaving 14 bases of the junction unmatched. This CDR3 is CASSKGPGQGRTYEQYF. In DNA form, the CDR3 reads TGTGCCAGCAGCAAAGGCCCCGGACAGGGGAGAACCTACGAGCAGTACTTC.

Many counts were recorded for this clonotype. V gene TRBV24-1 combines with J gene TRBJ2-2, with D perhaps TRBD1 (5 bases). Looked up from germline, CDR1 is KGHDR and CDR2 is SFDVKD. Trimming cost V 8 bases and J 4 bases, with 19 bases left between them. The CDR3 totals 16 residues. The CDR3 sequence: CATTRRARASTGELFF. The CDR3, as DNA: TGTGCCACCACCCGTAGGGCCAGGGCGTCCACCGGGGAGCTGTTTTTT.

This clonotype appeared many times. V gene TRBV20-1 combines with J gene TRBJ1-2, with TRBD1 as a possible D gene (6 bases). This CDR3 spans 13 amino acids. Per the germline V gene, CDR1 is DFQATT and CDR2 is SNEGSKA (reference sequence). With 6 bases removed from V and 4 bases from J, the gap between germline ends came to 15 bases. The CDR3 DNA follows: TGCAGTGCAAAGCACAGGGAGACCTATGGCTACACCTTC. It encodes CSAKHRETYGYTF.

Many counts were recorded for this clonotype. The V and J genes are TRBV20-1 and TRBJ2-3, with 7 bases fitting TRBD2. The CDR3 contains 14 residues. Germline lookup yields CDR1 DFQATT and CDR2 SNEGSKA (reference sequence). CDR3: CSLQRERSTDTQYF. CDR3 bases: TGCAGCTTACAGCGGGAACGGTCCACAGATACGCAGTATTTT.

This clonotype was observed at least ten times. The rearrangement uses TRBV11-1 and TRBJ2-3; a weak D match, TRBD1 (6 bases). V shed 3 bases and J shed 4 bases, with 17 bases lying between them. The CDR3 spans 16 residues. Germline V gene data show CDR1 as SGHAT and CDR2 as FQDESV (reference sequence). CDR3: CASSFGLGSGADTQYF. The CDR3, as DNA: TGTGCCAGCAGCTTTGGGCTGGGCTCAGGGGCAGATACGCAGTATTTT.

Note on this clonotype: The CDR3 ends on some other residue instead of the conserved phenylalanine or tryptophan, so this is likely a read error. The chain has TRBV30 and TRBJ2-3; 7 bases map to TRBD2. V shed 0 bases and J 4 bases; nucleotides not matched to a gene: 7. This CDR3 comprises 15 residues. CDR1 GTSNPN and CDR2 SVGIG come from the germline V gene (reference sequence). The CDR3 DNA is TGTGCCTGGAGTGTACAGACTAGCCGGGCAGATACGCAGTATCTT. It yields the protein CAWSVQTSRADTQYL.

A note on this clonotype: At one end the junction does not follow the germline gene, possibly because of a read error. The V and J genes are TRBV3-1 and TRBJ1-2; 12 bases are shared with TRBD1. Germline assignment: CDR1 LGHDT and CDR2 YNNKEL (reference sequence). This CDR3 region has 15 residues. Here the CDR3 reads CASSPTRDRGPGYSF. The DNA for the CDR3 is TGTGCCAGCAGCCCCACCCGGGACAGGGGGCCTGGCTACAGCTTC.

In regard to this clonotype: One base away lies a much larger clone, so this may be a sequencing read error. Likely a read error: the CDR3 ends without its conserved phenylalanine or tryptophan. V is TRBV5-1 and J is TRBJ2-5; D remains unclear. CDR3 length equals 14 residues. CDR1 SGHRS and CDR2 YFSETQ come from the germline V gene. Deletions cut 4 bases from V and 1 base from J, with 11 bases between. CDR3 protein: CASSAGRTQETQYS. DNA of the CDR3: TGCGCCAGCAGCGCAGGACGAACCCAAGAGACCCAGTACTCC.

This clonotype occurred a few times. The chain links TRBV6-4 to TRBJ2-1; D may match TRBD1 or TRBD2 (7 bases each). This CDR3 contains 21 residues. The V gene lost 2 bases and the J gene lost 1 base, with 27 bases spanning the gap. Germline values: CDR1 MRHNA, CDR2 SNTAGT. The DNA of the CDR3 is TGTGCCAGCAGTGACCCTCTGGGGCGGCCAGGGGGGGGTAAATCCTACAATGAGCAGTTCTTC. Its protein is CASSDPLGRPGGGKSYNEQFF.

Concerning this clonotype: This clone may be a read error of a much larger clone one base away. This chain uses TRBV5-4 with TRBJ2-6; the match to TRBD1 covers 9 bases. The CDR3 contains 18 residues. The V gene's germline CDR1 is SGHNT and CDR2 YYREEE (reference sequence). DNA for the CDR3: TGTGTCAGCAGCTCCCCCCGGGACAGGGCATATGGGGCCAACGTCCTGACTTTC. Translated, it gives CVSSSPRDRAYGANVLTF.